Listed here are 21 T cell receptor beta chains from one sample, sequenced in a study of T cell repertoires in cytomegalovirus infection. TCRdb re-called the reads with MiXCR, one entry per CDR3 protein. The data show 200,000 to 300,000 distinct CDR3 sequences, approximately 13% seen once. Sequencing was done on a sample of PBMCs. These receptors all stem from a human donor in good health (CMV status not recorded). Some clones in this sample may be carry-over from other donors' samples.

This clonotype has just a few counts. CDR3 DNA: TGTGCCAGCAGCCTACCAGCCGGGTCCACCTACGAGCAGTACTTC. It translates to CASSLPAGSTYEQYF. The chain carries TRBV6-2 or TRBV6-3 and TRBJ2-7; D gene unclear. There are 15 residues in the CDR3. CDR1 is MNHEY, CDR2 SVGEGT, per germline. V dropped 6 bases and J dropped 2 bases, with 17 bases sitting between them.

Many counts were recorded for this clonotype. This chain connects TRBV7-9 to TRBJ2-1, with 15 positions matching TRBD2. The V and J ends lost 4 bases and 2 bases, in that order; junction bases with no gene match: 9. This CDR3 is 19 amino acids long. The germline CDR1 and CDR2 sequences are SEHNR and FQNEAQ (reference sequence). The CDR3: CASSSAGLAGGGTYNEQFF. CDR3 nucleotides: TGTGCCAGCAGCTCTGCCGGACTAGCGGGAGGGGGAACCTACAATGAGCAGTTCTTC.

Points on this clonotype: A read error is possible here, since a much larger clone lies one base away. V and J are TRBV28 and TRBJ1-1; D possibly corresponds to TRBD1 (6 bases). The V and J ends lost 0 bases and 1 base respectively, with 12 bases between them. Germline CDR1 MDHEN, CDR2 SYDVKM. This CDR3 has 16 amino acids. CDR3 sequence reads: CASSLWRGGSNTEAFF. In DNA form, the CDR3 reads TGTGCCAGCAGTTTATGGAGGGGGGGTTCGAACACTGAAGCTTTCTTT.

The chain carries TRBV28 and TRBJ2-5; possible D gene TRBD2, 6 bases. Germline CDR1 and CDR2: MDHEN and SYDVKM. V lost 4 bases, J lost 7 bases, and 10 bases lay in between. The CDR3 length is 12 residues. CDR3 residues: CASSSGVGTQYF. The DNA of the CDR3 is TGTGCCAGCAGTTCGGGGGTGGGGACCCAGTACTTC.

This clonotype was seen many times. The V gene is TRBV3-1, the J gene TRBJ1-2, with 7 bases identical to TRBD1. The germline gives CDR1 LGHDT, CDR2 YNNKEL (reference sequence). Trimming removed 0 bases from V and 4 bases from J; junction bases left unmatched: 2. CDR3 length equals 14 residues. Here the CDR3 reads CASSQESGGYGYTF. The CDR3 region has the DNA TGTGCCAGCAGCCAAGAATCAGGGGGCTATGGCTACACCTTC.

This clonotype was recorded many times. This chain joins TRBV12-3 or TRBV12-4 and TRBJ1-6; D gene uncertain. This CDR3 is 15 amino acids long. V lost 1 base and J lost 6, with 10 bases in between. The CDR3 region is CASSLDRTGNSPLHF. The CDR3 DNA follows: TGTGCCAGCAGTTTAGACCGGACGGGTAATTCACCCCTCCACTTT.

This clonotype came up a few times. This chain links TRBV19 with TRBJ2-3; D remains ambiguous. The CDR3 loop spans 16 amino acids. V lost 5 bases, J lost 3 bases, and 18 bases lay in between. Germline lookup yields CDR1 LNHDA and CDR2 SQIVND (reference sequence). The chain's CDR3 is CASSPANGWDTDTQYF. The CDR3 nucleotides read TGTGCCAGTAGTCCAGCCAACGGGTGGGATACAGATACGCAGTATTTT.

V gene TRBV28 combines with J gene TRBJ2-7; possibly TRBD1 or TRBD2 for D (5 bases each). The germline CDR1 and CDR2 sequences are MDHEN and SYDVKM. The CDR3 spans 13 residues. CDR3 protein: CATEKGPTYEQYF. The CDR3 nucleotides are TGTGCGACAGAGAAGGGACCTACCTACGAGCAGTACTTC.

In this sample, this clonotype turned up a few times. The chain recombines TRBV7-2 with TRBJ2-1; 7 bases align to TRBD1. Germline values: CDR1 SGHTA, CDR2 FQGNSA. With V trimmed by 0 bases and J by 4 bases, 0 bases remained unmatched. The CDR3 has 14 amino acids. This CDR3 reads CASSLAGQYNEQFF. The DNA for the CDR3 is TGTGCCAGCAGCTTAGCGGGACAGTACAATGAGCAGTTCTTC.

This clonotype was found a few times. The chain uses TRBV30 and TRBJ2-5; D gene ambiguous. The CDR3 runs to 15 residues. CDR1 GTSNPN and CDR2 SVGIG come from the germline V gene (reference sequence). Trimming took 0 bases from V and 4 from J, leaving 15 bases between them. CDR3 region: CAWSVPDSVSETQYF. The CDR3 nucleotides read TGTGCCTGGAGTGTACCGGATTCGGTATCAGAGACCCAGTACTTC.

V and J are TRBV5-4 and TRBJ1-2, with TRBD1 identical over 7 bases. The V segment lost 0 bases and the J segment 2 bases; nucleotides outside the gene matches: 4. The CDR3 spans 15 residues. CDR1 SGHNT and CDR2 YYREEE come from the germline V gene (reference sequence). The CDR3 bases are TGTGCCAGCAGCTTGGTAGGGGGCGGAAACTATGGCTACACCTTC. Its protein is CASSLVGGGNYGYTF.

This sequence joins TRBV15 and TRBJ1-2, with unresolved D. This CDR3 has 15 residues. Trimming took off 0 bases at V and 4 bases at J, with 12 bases between the two ends. Germline lookup yields CDR1 LNHNV and CDR2 YYDKDF (reference sequence). This CDR3 reads CATSRDPESPYGYTF. The CDR3 nucleotides are TGTGCCACCAGCAGAGATCCCGAAAGCCCCTATGGCTACACCTTC.

The rearrangement joins TRBV6-2 or TRBV6-3 to TRBJ2-3, with 9 bases fitting TRBD1. In germline, CDR1 is MNHEY, CDR2 SVGEGT. V dropped 6 bases and J dropped 1; count of bases not matched to a gene: 8. The CDR3 has 16 residues. DNA of the CDR3: TGTGCCAGCAGCTCGCCGGGACAGGGTGGCACAGATACGCAGTATTTT. As protein: CASSSPGQGGTDTQYF.

This clonotype was detected ten times or more. The chain joins TRBV7-9 to TRBJ1-3; TRBD1 matches 8 bases. The ends lost 1 base at V and 6 bases at J; junction bases unmatched: 17. CDR3 length equals 19 residues. Germline loops: CDR1 SEHNR, CDR2 FQNEAQ (reference sequence). The CDR3 DNA reads TGTGCCAGCAGCTTAGAGGGTGAAAACTGGACAGGGACCGAAAACACCATATATTTT. It is translated as CASSLEGENWTGTENTIYF.

This chain uses TRBV24-1 with TRBJ2-5; D gene unclear. CDR3 length: 13 residues. Trimming shortened V by 4 bases and J by 3 bases, and 8 bases separated the two germline ends. In germline, CDR1 is KGHDR, CDR2 SFDVKD. CDR3 bases: TGTGCCACCAGTGAGGCAGTAGAAGAGACCCAGTACTTC. It codes for CATSEAVEETQYF.

This clonotype was observed a single time. One base away lies a much larger clone, so this may be a sequencing read error. V and J are TRBV2 and TRBJ2-1; 14 bases fit TRBD2. Trimming took 8 bases from V and 8 from J; bases not matched to a gene: 8. CDR3 size: 15 residues. CDR1 and CDR2 (germline): SNHLY, FYNNEI. The CDR3 nucleotides read TGTGCCAGCGGAGAAGGGACTAGCGGGAGAGATGAGCAGTTCTTC. Translating gives CASGEGTSGRDEQFF. Drawing the rest from reference TRBV2 and TRBJ2-1, the complete variable domain is EPEVTQTPSHQVTQMGQEVILRCVPISNHLYFYWYRQILGQKVEFLVSFYNNEISEKSEIFDDQFSVERPDGSNFTLKIRSTKLEDSAMYFCASGEGTSGRDEQFFGPGTRLTVL.

The chain carries TRBV18 and TRBJ2-3; D is undetermined. The CDR3 runs to 12 residues. The V and J ends lost 3 bases and 6 bases respectively, with 7 bases between them. Per germline, CDR1 KGHSH and CDR2 LQKENI. The CDR3 bases are TGTGCCAGCTCACCTGTAGGTGATACGCAGTATTTT. This codes for CASSPVGDTQYF.

This clonotype was recorded a few times. The chain combines TRBV9 with TRBJ2-1, with TRBD1 matching over 9 bases. There are 15 residues in the CDR3. From germline, CDR1 is SGDLS and CDR2 YYNGEE. The J segment lost 4 bases and the V segment lost 0 bases, leaving 2 bases of the junction unmatched. This chain's CDR3 is CASSVGDRGYNEQFF. The DNA of the CDR3 is TGTGCCAGCAGCGTAGGTGACAGGGGGTACAATGAGCAGTTCTTC.

This clonotype came up many times. The rearrangement links TRBV7-2 to TRBJ2-7, with TRBD2 matching 16 bases. This CDR3 contains 16 residues. V lost 5 bases to trimming and J lost 2 bases; unmatched junction nucleotides: 3. Looked up from germline, CDR1 is SGHTA and CDR2 is FQGNSA. The CDR3 sequence: CASSAGLAGGTYEQYF. The CDR3, as DNA: TGTGCCAGCAGCGCGGGACTAGCGGGAGGGACCTACGAGCAGTACTTC.

This clonotype was seen ten or more times. The rearrangement uses TRBV6-2 or TRBV6-3 and TRBJ2-1; 10 bases map to TRBD2. This CDR3 contains 18 residues. Germline V lookup: CDR1 MNHEY, CDR2 SVGEGT. With 1 base clipped from V and 0 bases from J, the junction kept 6 bases outside the gene matches. The CDR3 coding sequence is TGTGCCAGCAGTTACTTCCGACTAGCGGGCCACTCCTACAATGAGCAGTTCTTC. Translation: CASSYFRLAGHSYNEQFF.

In its sample, this clonotype was seen many times. The genes are TRBV28 and TRBJ2-5; 9 bases are shared with TRBD2. The CDR3 spans 14 residues. CDR1 and CDR2 from the germline V gene are MDHEN and SYDVKM. V lost 2 bases and J lost 4; bases outside the gene matches: 2. The CDR3 loop reads CASSLVAGVETQYF. The CDR3 DNA sequence: TGTGCCAGCAGTTTAGTAGCGGGAGTAGAGACCCAGTACTTC.